The sample holds many counts of the clone carrying this T cell receptor (beta chain). This entry comes from a study of molecular identifiers for immune sequencing clone quantification. From germline, CDR1 is SEHNR and CDR2 FQNEAQ (reference sequence). Trimming removed 4 bases from V and 6 bases from J, with 19 bases in between. This CDR3 region has 15 residues. MiXCR was run by TCRdb on the PCR reads, yielding one entry per CDR3 protein. This sample has some 590,000 distinct CDR3 sequences, with less than 30% found just once. This sequence joins TRBV7-9 and TRBJ2-7; a possible D gene is TRBD1 (6 bases). Sequencing was done on a sample of naive CD8+ T cells from blood, with Jurkat cell RNA spiked in. Subset specified: FACS-sorted CD8+CD4-CCR7+CD45RA+ naive T cells. This TCR was sampled from a human donor in good health. Some libraries in this study had Jurkat cell RNA spiked in. The CDR3 DNA reads TGTGCCAGCAGCTCGAGGGACACCTTCCCGGGCGAGCAGTACTTC. It codes for CASSSRDTFPGEQYF.